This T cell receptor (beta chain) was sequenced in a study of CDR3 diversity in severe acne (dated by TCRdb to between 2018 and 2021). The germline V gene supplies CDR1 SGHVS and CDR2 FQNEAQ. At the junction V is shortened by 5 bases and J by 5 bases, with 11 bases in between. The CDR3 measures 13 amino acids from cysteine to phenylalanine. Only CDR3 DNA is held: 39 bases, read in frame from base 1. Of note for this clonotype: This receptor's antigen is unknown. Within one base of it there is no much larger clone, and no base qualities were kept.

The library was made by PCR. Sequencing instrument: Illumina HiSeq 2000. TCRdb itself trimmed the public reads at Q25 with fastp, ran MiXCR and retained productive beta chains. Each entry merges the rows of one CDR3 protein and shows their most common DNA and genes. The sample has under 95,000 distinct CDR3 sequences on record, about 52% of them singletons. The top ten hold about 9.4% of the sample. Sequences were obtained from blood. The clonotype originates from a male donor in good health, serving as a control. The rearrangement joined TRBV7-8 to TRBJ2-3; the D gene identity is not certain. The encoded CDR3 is CASSQTRGDTQYF. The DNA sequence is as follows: TGTGCCAGCAGCCAAACACGCGGAGATACGCAGTATTTT.